A selection of T cell receptor beta chains follows, all from one sample in a study of blood T cell repertoires in COVID-19. The assay was immunoSEQ multiplex PCR, and TCRdb's table has in-frame clones only and misses some. The table lists around 150,000 clones, over 80% of them singletons. The source material was PBMCs or T cells enriched from blood (not recorded which). These receptors came from a woman in her thirties or forties who had recovered from COVID-19. CDR3s include the opening cysteine and the closing phenylalanine or tryptophan. A D gene is named only where the DNA matches it firmly. Expanded clones get a size class; other rows say once, few or many, or leave the size out.

CDR3: CASVPGLLNEKLFF
DNA: TGTGCCAGTGTGCCGGGACTCCTTAATGAAAAACTGTTTTTT
D: .
J: TRBJ1-4
V: TRBV6-5
size: .

CDR3: CARSSVRGGNTGELFF
DNA: TGCGCCCGCAGCAGCGTACGGGGGGGGAACACCGGGGAGCTGTTTTTT
D: TRBD2
J: TRBJ2-2
V: TRBV9
size: .

CDR3: CASSQVVDSSNYGYTF
DNA: TGTGCCAGCAGCCAAGTGGTAGACAGCTCTAACTATGGCTACACCTTC
D: .
J: TRBJ1-2
V: TRBV3-1/TRBV3-2
size: .

CDR3: CASSLAQGYYGYTF
DNA: TGTGCCAGCAGCTTAGCCCAGGGCTACTATGGCTACACCTTC
D: .
J: TRBJ1-2
V: TRBV7-8
size: .

CDR3: CASTWSTGSDTEAFF
DNA: TGCGCCAGCACTTGGTCCACAGGGAGTGACACTGAAGCTTTCTTT
D: .
J: TRBJ1-1
V: TRBV5-1
size: .

CDR3: CASSQTTGGGNSPLHF
DNA: TGCGCCAGCAGCCAAACGACAGGGGGCGGTAATTCACCCCTCCACTTT
D: TRBD1
J: TRBJ1-6
V: TRBV4-1
size: .

CDR3: CASSEIGSSSYEQYF
DNA: TGCGCCAGCAGTGAAATCGGGAGCTCCTCCTACGAGCAGTACTTC
D: .
J: TRBJ2-7
V: TRBV10-1
size: .

CDR3: CASSEAAGRRGQPQHF
DNA: TGTGCCAGCAGTGAAGCGGCAGGGCGGCGAGGTCAGCCCCAGCATTTT
D: .
J: TRBJ1-5
V: TRBV6-1
size: .

CDR3: CSVDRGRMNTEAFF
DNA: TGCAGCGTTGATAGGGGGCGGATGAACACTGAAGCTTTCTTT
D: TRBD1
J: TRBJ1-1
V: TRBV29-1
size: .

CDR3: CASSASGTIGQFF
DNA: TGTGCCAGCAGCGCTAGCGGGACCATAGGGCAGTTCTTC
D: TRBD2
J: TRBJ2-1
V: TRBV3-1/TRBV3-2
size: few

CDR3: CASSLEGPVGAFF
DNA: TGTGCCAGCAGCTTAGAGGGGCCGGTGGGAGCTTTCTTT
D: .
J: TRBJ1-1
V: TRBV7-2
size: once

CDR3: CASSSQKGGQGATGELFF
DNA: TGTGCCAGCAGCTCCCAGAAGGGGGGACAGGGGGCGACCGGGGAGCTGTTTTTT
D: TRBD1
J: TRBJ2-2
V: TRBV11-2
size: .

CDR3: CASSPLTGGLSPLHF
DNA: TGTGCCAGCTCACCCCTTACAGGGGGTCTTTCACCCCTCCACTTT
D: TRBD1
J: TRBJ1-6
V: TRBV18
size: .

CDR3: CASSQFFIQGARGYTF
DNA: TGCGCCAGCAGCCAATTTTTCATACAGGGGGCGCGGGGCTACACCTTC
D: TRBD1
J: TRBJ1-2
V: TRBV4-1
size: .

CDR3: CASSLDRGGTEAFF
DNA: TGTGCCAGCAGTTTAGACAGGGGGGGGACTGAAGCTTTCTTT
D: TRBD1
J: TRBJ1-1
V: TRBV27
size: .

CDR3: CASSVGAGSLSEQYF
DNA: TGTGCCAGCAGCGTAGGAGCGGGCTCCCTATCCGAGCAGTACTTC
D: .
J: TRBJ2-7
V: TRBV9
size: once

CDR3: CASSSPGNYEQYF
DNA: TGTGCCAGCAGCTCCCCAGGGAACTACGAGCAGTACTTC
D: .
J: TRBJ2-7
V: TRBV16
size: many

CDR3: CASSQDQQGAAEKLFF
DNA: TGTGCCAGCAGCCAAGATCAGCAGGGGGCGGCTGAAAAACTGTTTTTT
D: TRBD1
J: TRBJ1-4
V: TRBV4-2
size: .

CDR3: CASGLVPLAGSYNEQFF
DNA: TGTGCTAGTGGTTTGGTACCCCTGGCAGGGTCCTACAATGAGCAGTTCTTC
D: .
J: TRBJ2-1
V: TRBV12-5
size: .

CDR3: CSVEDNSGANVLTF
DNA: TGCAGCGTTGAGGACAACTCTGGGGCCAACGTCCTGACTTTC
D: .
J: TRBJ2-6
V: TRBV29-1
size: .

CDR3: CASSLEDRGLGYTF
DNA: TGTGCCAGCAGCTTAGAGGACAGGGGGCTTGGCTACACCTTC
D: TRBD1
J: TRBJ1-2
V: TRBV7-2
size: .

CDR3: CASSPRQGIYAEAFF
DNA: TGTGCCAGCAGCCCCCGACAGGGAATATACGCTGAAGCTTTCTTT
D: TRBD1
J: TRBJ1-1
V: TRBV5-8
size: .

CDR3: CASSYDTGANSPLHF
DNA: TGTGCCAGCAGTTACGACACAGGGGCGAATTCACCCCTCCACTTT
D: TRBD1
J: TRBJ1-6
V: TRBV6-5
size: once

CDR3: CASSLAGRGSYNEQFF
DNA: TGTGCCAGCAGCTTGGCGGGCCGGGGATCCTACAATGAGCAGTTCTTC
D: .
J: TRBJ2-1
V: TRBV5-6
size: .

CDR3: CASNPGQGNYGYTF
DNA: TGCGCCAGCAACCCCGGACAGGGCAACTATGGCTACACCTTC
D: TRBD1
J: TRBJ1-2
V: TRBV5-1
size: .

CDR3: CASSQAISGAPRSGANVLTF
DNA: TGCGCCAGCAGCCAAGCGATTAGCGGGGCTCCCCGCTCTGGGGCCAACGTCCTGACTTTC
D: TRBD2
J: TRBJ2-6
V: TRBV4-1
size: once

CDR3: CAWSVGAGITDTQYF
DNA: TGTGCCTGGAGTGTAGGAGCGGGGATCACAGATACGCAGTATTTT
D: TRBD2
J: TRBJ2-3
V: TRBV30
size: .

CDR3: CASSLAPDMDNSPLHF
DNA: TGTGCCAGCAGCTTAGCGCCTGACATGGATAATTCACCCCTCCACTTT
D: .
J: TRBJ1-6
V: TRBV7-6
size: .

CDR3: CASSTATGGYQPQHF
DNA: TGTGCCAGTAGTACGGCGACAGGGGGCTATCAGCCCCAGCATTTT
D: TRBD1
J: TRBJ1-5
V: TRBV19
size: .

CDR3: CASGLSEGQPQHF
DNA: TGTGCTAGTGGTTTGTCCGAGGGTCAGCCCCAGCATTTT
D: .
J: TRBJ1-5
V: TRBV12-5
size: .

CDR3: CASSVVGGGETQYF
DNA: TGTGCCAGCAGCGTAGTCGGTGGAGGAGAGACCCAGTACTTC
D: .
J: TRBJ2-5
V: TRBV9
size: .

CDR3: CASSQGDSPLHF
DNA: TGTGCCAGCAGCCAAGGAGATTCACCCCTCCACTTT
D: .
J: TRBJ1-6
V: TRBV3-1/TRBV3-2
size: few

CDR3: CASSQATGPNTEAFF
DNA: TGCGCCAGCAGCCAGGCTACAGGGCCAAACACTGAAGCTTTCTTT
D: .
J: TRBJ1-1
V: TRBV4-1
size: .

CDR3: CASSWDRASYNEQFF
DNA: TGTGCCAGCAGTTGGGACAGGGCCAGTTACAATGAGCAGTTCTTC
D: TRBD1
J: TRBJ2-1
V: TRBV7-2
size: .

CDR3: CASSPRTSGSENEQFF
DNA: TGTGCCAGCAGCCCGAGGACTAGCGGGAGTGAAAATGAGCAGTTCTTC
D: TRBD2
J: TRBJ2-1
V: TRBV7-9
size: .

CDR3: CASGGSQETQYF
DNA: TGTGCCAGCGGGGGGTCCCAAGAGACCCAGTACTTC
D: .
J: TRBJ2-5
V: TRBV3-1/TRBV3-2
size: .

CDR3: CASSQVRLGQGGEKLFF
DNA: TGCGCCAGCAGCCAAGTCCGTCTCGGCCAGGGAGGAGAAAAACTGTTTTTT
D: .
J: TRBJ1-4
V: TRBV4-1
size: .

CDR3: CASGGLESTDTQYF
DNA: TGTGCCAGCGGGGGACTAGAGAGCACAGATACGCAGTATTTT
D: TRBD2
J: TRBJ2-3
V: TRBV3-1/TRBV3-2
size: .

CDR3: CASSIDLTLGQLRGYTF
DNA: TGTGCCAGTAGTATAGACCTCACCCTGGGACAGTTACGAGGCTACACCTTC
D: TRBD1
J: TRBJ1-2
V: TRBV19
size: .

CDR3: CAGKGARTEAFF
DNA: TGTGCCGGCAAGGGGGCGAGGACTGAAGCTTTCTTT
D: TRBD1
J: TRBJ1-1
V: TRBV7-9
size: .

CDR3: CASRGQGSGNTIYF
DNA: TGTGCCAGCAGAGGACAGGGCTCTGGAAACACCATATATTTT
D: TRBD1
J: TRBJ1-3
V: TRBV6-5
size: .

CDR3: CASSLTGNNEQFF
DNA: TGTGCCAGCAGCTTGACGGGAAACAATGAGCAGTTCTTC
D: .
J: TRBJ2-1
V: TRBV5-4
size: once

CDR3: CASSPGGEGGYGYTF
DNA: TGTGCCAGCAGCCCCGGGGGGGAGGGCGGCTATGGCTACACCTTC
D: .
J: TRBJ1-2
V: TRBV7-2
size: .

CDR3: CASSFGGNQETQYF
DNA: TGTGCCAGCAGTTTTGGGGGGAACCAAGAGACCCAGTACTTC
D: .
J: TRBJ2-5
V: TRBV27
size: once

CDR3: CASSYISGSVDEQFF
DNA: TGTGCCAGCAGTTACATAAGCGGGAGTGTTGATGAGCAGTTCTTC
D: TRBD2
J: TRBJ2-1
V: TRBV6-5
size: .

CDR3: CASSVGGLAGGPPQYF
DNA: TGTGCCAGCAGCGTAGGGGGACTAGCGGGAGGGCCTCCCCAGTATTTT
D: TRBD2
J: TRBJ2-3
V: TRBV9
size: few

CDR3: CASSPTGTSVYNEQFF
DNA: TGTGCCAGCAGCCCCACCGGGACTAGCGTTTACAATGAGCAGTTCTTC
D: TRBD2
J: TRBJ2-1
V: TRBV27
size: .

CDR3: CASRSGAFISTNEKLFF
DNA: TGTGCCAGCAGGTCAGGGGCGTTTATTTCAACTAATGAAAAACTGTTTTTT
D: .
J: TRBJ1-4
V: TRBV28
size: once

CDR3: CASSPTSGSNYYNEQFF
DNA: TGTGCCAGCAGCCCTACTAGCGGGAGTAACTACTACAATGAGCAGTTCTTC
D: TRBD2
J: TRBJ2-1
V: TRBV6-2/TRBV6-3
size: .

CDR3: CASSPTPTNEKLFF
DNA: TGTGCCAGCAGTCCGACACCAACTAATGAAAAACTGTTTTTT
D: .
J: TRBJ1-4
V: TRBV6-5
size: .